The 28 T cell receptor beta chains reported below all come from one sample, sequenced in a study of beta chain features in type 1 diabetes. Every bit of the isolated RNA underwent reverse transcription, so sequencing read expressed TCRB transcripts. The table came from immunoSEQ multiplex PCR; TCRdb's copy has only in-frame clones and leaves some out. Here the sample spans under 550,000 clones, more than 9.5% being singletons. Sequences were obtained from naive CD4+ T cells from blood. Receptors were obtained from a woman younger than 30 in good health.

The V gene is TRBV7-2, the J gene TRBJ2-3, with D possibly TRBD2 on 5 matching bases. Trimming cost V 8 bases and J 2 bases, with 11 bases left between them. Germline V gene sequence: CDR1 SGHTA, CDR2 FQGNSA. This CDR3 has 13 residues. CDR3 amino acids: CASGRVHTDTQYF. CDR3 bases: TGTGCCAGCGGGCGGGTGCACACAGATACGCAGTATTTT.

The J gene is TRBJ2-1, the V gene TRBV5-6, with no clear D. Germline CDR1 is SGHDT and CDR2 is YYEEEE. CDR3 length: 16 amino acids. Trimming took 0 bases from V and 0 from J, leaving 10 bases between them. CDR3: CASSLDRLSSYNEQFF. The CDR3 DNA sequence: TGTGCCAGCAGCTTGGACCGATTGAGCTCCTACAATGAGCAGTTCTTC.

CDR3 sequence reads: CASVQSASSGANVLTF. DNA of the CDR3: TGCGCCAGCGTACAGTCCGCGAGCTCTGGGGCCAACGTCCTGACTTTC. The rearrangement links TRBV5-1 to TRBJ2-6, with unresolved D. The CDR3 has 16 amino acids. Trimming took off 7 bases at V and 0 bases at J, with 14 bases between the two ends. The germline V gene encodes CDR1 SGHRS and CDR2 YFSETQ.

The chain joins TRBV11-2 to TRBJ2-7; 10 positions agree with TRBD1. V shed 5 bases, J shed 1 base, and the junction held 8 bases outside the gene matches. This CDR3 has 16 amino acids. Germline V gene lookup returns CDR1 SGHAT and CDR2 FQNNGV. CDR3 region: CASSPPGTGVSYEQYF. For the CDR3, the DNA is TGTGCCAGCAGCCCTCCCGGGACAGGGGTTTCCTACGAGCAGTACTTC.

This clone was observed a handful of times. CDR3 coding DNA: TGTGCCAGCAGTCCCGGACGCTTGGCAGGAGCTGAAAAACTGTTTTTT. This sequence encodes CASSPGRLAGAEKLFF. This chain joins TRBV7-6 and TRBJ1-4; D not certain. CDR3 size: 16 residues. CDR1 and CDR2 (germline): SGHVS, FNYEAQ. V dropped 6 bases and J dropped 7 bases, with 21 bases sitting between them.

The chain employs TRBV29-1 and TRBJ2-3, with D unresolved. CDR3 length equals 12 residues. Germline V gene lookup returns CDR1 SQVTM and CDR2 ANQGSEA. V gave up 7 bases and J gave up 4 bases, with 12 bases separating them. The CDR3 loop is CSGRPHADTQYF. DNA of the CDR3: TGCAGCGGTCGGCCACACGCAGATACGCAGTATTTT.

This chain links TRBV21-1 with TRBJ2-5; the DNA was not compared with TRBD2, the D call given in the table. TRBV21-1 is recorded as a pseudogene. The CDR3 is 14 residues long. Here the CDR3 reads CASSKGAQYETQYF. The DNA for the CDR3 is TGTGCCAGCAGCAAAGGCGCCCAATACGAGACCCAGTACTTC.

This clone is a singleton in its sample. V usage is TRBV7-8 and J usage is TRBJ2-7, with D unresolved. The CDR3 has 14 residues. Trimming cost V 2 bases and J 4 bases, with 12 bases left between them. The V gene's germline CDR1 is SGHVS and CDR2 FQNEAQ. DNA of the CDR3: TGTGCCAGCAGCTTACGTATAGGACCATACGAGCAGTACGTC. Its translation is CASSLRIGPYEQYV.

A few counts support this clone. The chain employs TRBV7-3 and TRBJ2-3; the D gene could be TRBD1 or TRBD2 (5 bases each). The V gene lost 5 bases and the J gene lost 0 bases, with 9 bases spanning the gap. This CDR3 is built from 14 residues. The germline V gene encodes CDR1 SGHTA and CDR2 FQGTGA. CDR3 sequence: CASSRDPSTDTQYF. DNA for the CDR3: TGTGCCAGCAGCCGGGACCCCAGCACAGATACGCAGTATTTT.

The genes are TRBV27 and TRBJ2-1; 12 bases align to TRBD2. CDR3 size: 19 residues. Germline V gene data show CDR1 as MNHEY and CDR2 as SMNVEV (reference sequence). V lost 5 bases to trimming and J lost 0 bases; unmatched junction nucleotides: 11. The DNA for the CDR3 is TGTGCCAGCAGTATCCGACTAGCGGGAGCGACGAGCTCCTACAATGAGCAGTTCTTC. The encoded protein is CASSIRLAGATSSYNEQFF.

As concerns this clone: The same CDR3 arises from other DNA sequences in this sample as well. The chain has TRBV18 and TRBJ2-5, with D perhaps assigned TRBD1 or TRBD2 (5 bases each). The V gene's germline CDR1 is KGHSH and CDR2 LQKENI. V gave up 1 base and J gave up 5 bases, with 8 bases separating them. CDR3 size: 13 residues. The CDR3, as DNA: TGTGCCAGCTCACCACGGGGCGGGGAGACCCAGTACTTC. It translates to CASSPRGGETQYF.

This clone was detected only a few times. The rearrangement uses TRBV6-5 and TRBJ2-5; D unresolved. V lost 6 bases to trimming and J lost 2 bases, with 4 bases between them. Germline V gives CDR1 MNHEY, CDR2 SVGAGI. The CDR3 sequence is 11 residues long. CDR3 amino acids: CASRIQETQYF. The CDR3 DNA reads TGTGCCAGCAGAATACAAGAGACCCAGTACTTC.

This chain connects TRBV15 to TRBJ1-1, with 7 bases fitting TRBD1. CDR3 length equals 15 residues. Germline V gene data show CDR1 as LNHNV and CDR2 as YYDKDF (reference sequence). The V gene end was trimmed by 4 bases and the J gene end by 5 bases; junction bases not matched to a gene: 10. CDR3 sequence reads: CATSKTRDSWTEAFF. The DNA of the CDR3 is TGTGCCACCAGCAAGACCCGGGACAGTTGGACTGAAGCTTTCTTT. The variable domain in full, with the rest retrieved from reference TRBV15 and TRBJ1-1, is DAMVIQNPRYQVTQFGKPVTLSCSQTLNHNVMYWYQQKSSQAPKLLFHYYDKDFNNEADTPDNFQSRRPNTSFCFLDIRSPGLGDTAMYLCATSKTRDSWTEAFFGQGTRLTVV.

The rearrangement joins TRBV27 to TRBJ2-3, with TRBD1 matching 7 bases. The CDR3 totals 15 residues. Unmatched junction bases numbered 6, after V lost 4 bases and J lost 2 bases. Germline CDR1 MNHEY, CDR2 SMNVEV (reference sequence). The CDR3 DNA reads TGTGCCAGCAGTTCTGGCAGGGGGATCACAGATACGCAGTATTTT. It translates to CASSSGRGITDTQYF.

The V and J genes are TRBV19 and TRBJ2-1; D is possibly TRBD2 (6 bases). CDR1 is LNHDA and CDR2 is SQIVND in the germline V gene (reference sequence). There are 16 residues in the CDR3. Trimming took 7 bases from V and 5 from J, leaving 21 bases between them. CDR3 residues: CASIPAGSRNHNEQFF. DNA of the CDR3: TGTGCCAGTATCCCCGCCGGGAGCCGAAACCACAATGAGCAGTTCTTC.

This clone was seen more than once but under ten times. This rearrangement joins TRBV7-2 to TRBJ2-5, with a tentative D call TRBD2 (6 bases). CDR1 is SGHTA, CDR2 FQGNSA, per germline. CDR3 length: 14 amino acids. V lost 7 bases to trimming and J lost 5 bases, with 17 bases between them. The CDR3 DNA is TGTGCCAGCACCCGCTCGGGAGTCGGGGAGACCCAGTACTTC. The encoded protein is CASTRSGVGETQYF.

The chain couples TRBV18 to TRBJ2-3, with 9 positions matching TRBD1. Per the germline V gene, CDR1 is KGHSH and CDR2 is LQKENI. This CDR3 is 18 amino acids long. V was clipped by 5 bases and J by 2 bases; unmatched bases: 14. The CDR3: CASSAITSGQGNTDTQYF. CDR3 DNA: TGTGCCAGCTCAGCAATAACCTCGGGACAGGGAAACACAGATACGCAGTATTTT.

The chain joins TRBV29-1 to TRBJ1-5; 7 bases align to TRBD1. This CDR3 contains 13 residues. Germline CDR1 is SQVTM and CDR2 is ANQGSEA. Trimming removed 7 bases from V and 0 bases from J; junction bases left unmatched: 3. CDR3 sequence (DNA): TGCAGCGCCGGGACAGATAGCAATCAGCCCCAGCATTTT. Translating it yields CSAGTDSNQPQHF.

The V gene is TRBV6-6, the J gene TRBJ2-5; no clear D. This CDR3 region has 14 residues. V lost 2 bases, J lost 5 bases, and 12 bases lay in between. Germline-derived CDR1 and CDR2 are MNHNY and SVGAGI (reference sequence). CDR3 sequence reads: CASSYIRSAETQYF. The CDR3 DNA is TGTGCCAGCAGTTACATCAGATCCGCGGAGACCCAGTACTTC.

CDR3 nucleotide sequence: TGTGCCAGCAGTAAGACAGTCAATAATTCACCCCTCCACTTT. Amino acids: CASSKTVNNSPLHF. The chain links TRBV7-2 to TRBJ1-6, with D possibly TRBD1 on 5 matching bases. The V end was cut by 6 bases, the J end by 5 bases, with 11 bases between. The CDR3 consists of 14 residues. Looked up from germline, CDR1 is SGHTA and CDR2 is FQGNSA.

V usage is TRBV27 and J usage is TRBJ2-7; D perhaps matches TRBD1 (6 bases). This CDR3 contains 15 residues. Trimming removed 3 bases at V and 0 bases at J, with 12 bases between. Germline lookup yields CDR1 MNHEY and CDR2 SMNVEV (reference sequence). CDR3 DNA sequence: TGTGCCAGCAGTTTGATTTCAGGGGCCTCCTACGAGCAGTACTTC. It translates to CASSLISGASYEQYF.

The chain links TRBV18 to TRBJ2-4; D is ambiguous. The V end was cut by 3 bases, the J end by 1 base, with 7 bases between. Germline lookup yields CDR1 KGHSH and CDR2 LQKENI. The length of the CDR3 is 14 residues. The CDR3 protein is CASSPDGAKNIQYF. CDR3 DNA: TGTGCCAGCTCACCGGACGGGGCCAAAAACATTCAGTACTTC.

The genes are TRBV6-5 and TRBJ2-4; the D call may be TRBD1 or TRBD2 (5 bases each). With 1 base removed from V and 1 base from J, the gap between germline ends came to 11 bases. Germline V gene sequence: CDR1 MNHEY, CDR2 SVGAGI. The CDR3 covers 16 residues. The CDR3 here is CASSYFGAIAKNIQYF. For the CDR3, the DNA is TGTGCCAGCAGTTACTTCGGGGCGATCGCCAAAAACATTCAGTACTTC.

The chain recombines TRBV28 with TRBJ2-3, with D possibly TRBD2 on 5 matching bases. Germline V lookup: CDR1 MDHEN, CDR2 SYDVKM. V lost 5 bases and J lost 10, with 16 bases in between. The CDR3 totals 13 residues. The CDR3 is CASSPLGVIAQYF. DNA of the CDR3: TGTGCCAGCAGTCCCCTCGGGGTCATTGCGCAGTATTTT.

This clone was detected a few times. The gene calls are TRBV27 and TRBJ2-1; D might be TRBD2 (6 bases). This CDR3 comprises 14 residues. CDR1 is MNHEY, CDR2 SMNVEV, per germline (reference sequence). V shed 7 bases and J shed 11 bases, with 21 bases lying between them. CDR3 amino acids: CASTSAGRPGKQFF. The DNA of the CDR3 is TGTGCCAGCACCTCCGCGGGGCGACCCGGAAAGCAGTTCTTC.

The rearrangement uses TRBV29-1 and TRBJ2-5; D not certain. Trimming shortened V by 3 bases and J by 7 bases, and 12 bases separated the two germline ends. The CDR3 loop spans 12 amino acids. Germline CDR1 SQVTM, CDR2 ANQGSEA. CDR3 sequence reads: CSVELLLGTQYF. In nucleotides, the CDR3 is TGCAGCGTTGAGTTGTTACTCGGGACCCAGTACTTC.

CDR3 nucleotide sequence: TGCGCCAGCAGCCAAGAACCACCTATAGGGGGAAGAGAAAAACTGTTTTTT. This translates into CASSQEPPIGGREKLFF. The chain employs TRBV4-3 and TRBJ1-4, with D possibly matching TRBD1 (6 bases). The CDR3 contains 17 residues. Trimming left V 0 bases short and J 8 bases short, with 19 bases between. Per the germline V gene, CDR1 is LGHNA and CDR2 is YSLEER.

This clone came up a few times. The chain joins TRBV2 to TRBJ2-3, with D maybe TRBD1 (5 bases). This CDR3 is built from 10 residues. Germline CDR1 and CDR2: SNHLY and FYNNEI. V was clipped by 7 bases and J by 6 bases, with 5 bases between them. In DNA form, the CDR3 reads TGTGCCAGCAAGGGGGATACGCAGTATTTT. Translating gives CASKGDTQYF.